A selection of T cell receptor beta chains follows, all from one sample in a study of shared clonotypes between healthy human individuals. The data were produced by immunoSEQ multiplex PCR, yet TCRdb's version contains in-frame clones alone and is incomplete. This table has fewer than 550,000 clones, roughly 85% appearing once. What was sequenced was PBMCs. The receptors were sampled from a woman between 40 and 50 years old in good health. Some clones in this sample may be carry-over from other donors' samples. Both conserved end residues are part of each CDR3. The order of the fields is J gene, V gene, clone size, D gene, CDR3 protein, CDR3 DNA. D genes are given only for firm matches. Some rows have no size entry. The others give once, few or many, or a class for an expanded clone.

j_gene: TRBJ2-7; v_gene: TRBV4-3; abundance: .; d_gene: .; CDR3aa: CASSQEGGEQYF; CDR3nt: TGCGCCAGCAGCCAAGAGGGAGGCGAGCAGTACTTC
j_gene: TRBJ2-7; v_gene: TRBV29-1; abundance: .; d_gene: TRBD2; CDR3aa: CSVGTRLSYEQYF; CDR3nt: TGCAGCGTTGGGACTAGGCTAAGCTACGAGCAGTACTTC
j_gene: TRBJ1-2; v_gene: TRBV4-2; abundance: .; d_gene: .; CDR3aa: CASSQAYGYTF; CDR3nt: TGTGCCAGCAGCCAAGCATATGGCTACACCTTC
j_gene: TRBJ1-2; v_gene: TRBV7-2; abundance: .; d_gene: TRBD1; CDR3aa: CASSAGQQYGYTF; CDR3nt: TGTGCCAGCAGCGCGGGACAGCAATATGGCTACACCTTC
j_gene: TRBJ2-1; v_gene: TRBV4-1; abundance: few; d_gene: TRBD2; CDR3aa: CASSQDPSSGRTEQFF; CDR3nt: TGCGCCAGCAGCCAAGATCCATCCAGCGGGAGGACAGAGCAGTTCTTC
j_gene: TRBJ2-6; v_gene: TRBV7-9; abundance: .; d_gene: .; CDR3aa: CASSRRAGANVLTF; CDR3nt: TGTGCCAGCAGCAGGAGGGCTGGGGCCAACGTCCTGACTTTC
j_gene: TRBJ1-2; v_gene: TRBV27; abundance: .; d_gene: TRBD1; CDR3aa: CASRSLGFGTGIYGYTF; CDR3nt: TGTGCCAGCAGGTCCTTGGGGTTTGGGACAGGGATTTATGGCTACACCTTC
j_gene: TRBJ2-3; v_gene: TRBV5-1; abundance: many; d_gene: .; CDR3aa: CASSVLDSTSTDTQYF; CDR3nt: TGCGCCAGCAGCGTACTGGATTCTACTAGCACAGATACGCAGTATTTT
j_gene: TRBJ2-7; v_gene: TRBV28; abundance: .; d_gene: .; CDR3aa: CASSLFRDKVSYEQYF; CDR3nt: TGTGCCAGCAGTTTGTTCCGGGACAAGGTATCCTACGAGCAGTACTTC
j_gene: TRBJ1-1; v_gene: TRBV13; abundance: .; d_gene: .; CDR3aa: CASRGTTEAFF; CDR3nt: TGTGCCAGCAGGGGTACTACTGAAGCTTTCTTT
j_gene: TRBJ1-1; v_gene: TRBV29-1; abundance: .; d_gene: TRBD1; CDR3aa: CSALTGGRTEAFF; CDR3nt: TGCAGCGCCCTGACAGGGGGAAGAACTGAAGCTTTCTTT
j_gene: TRBJ2-7; v_gene: TRBV6-1; abundance: .; d_gene: TRBD1; CDR3aa: CASSPRTGAAEQYF; CDR3nt: TGTGCCAGCAGCCCCAGGACAGGGGCAGCCGAGCAGTACTTC
j_gene: TRBJ2-5; v_gene: TRBV6-1; abundance: .; d_gene: TRBD1; CDR3aa: CASSAGTGQETQYF; CDR3nt: TGTGCCAGCAGTGCAGGGACAGGGCAAGAGACCCAGTACTTC
j_gene: TRBJ2-3; v_gene: TRBV30; abundance: .; d_gene: .; CDR3aa: CAWRPSPDTQYF; CDR3nt: TGTGCCTGGAGACCCTCACCAGATACGCAGTATTTT
j_gene: TRBJ1-2; v_gene: TRBV5-1; abundance: .; d_gene: .; CDR3aa: CASSLDMPGRSGVYGYTF; CDR3nt: TGCGCCAGCAGCTTGGACATGCCGGGGCGGAGCGGGGTCTATGGCTACACCTTC
j_gene: TRBJ2-1; v_gene: TRBV7-9; abundance: .; d_gene: .; CDR3aa: CASSLGQAGRGQFF; CDR3nt: TGTGCCAGCAGCTTAGGACAGGCTGGCCGTGGGCAGTTCTTC
j_gene: TRBJ1-6; v_gene: TRBV4-2; abundance: .; d_gene: .; CDR3aa: CASSQDGYNSPLHF; CDR3nt: TGTGCCAGCAGCCAAGATGGCTATAATTCACCCCTCCACTTT